This T cell receptor beta chain is drawn from a study of shared clonotypes between healthy human individuals. General observations from the study: Clonotype sharing among donors, it was expected, would be affected by sequencing depth.

Profiled with immunoSEQ multiplex PCR; TCRdb holds only in-frame clones, not every one. The table has 660,000 or so clones, roughly 96% seen once. As to this clone: Its antigen is still unknown.

Positive CCR7 selection of CD45RO-negative cells yielded the naive CD8 cells, and terminally differentiated effector memory CD45RA+ cells were excluded. Per germline, CDR1 SGHDT and CDR2 YYEEEE. Trimming removed 0 bases from V and 3 bases from J, with 13 bases in between. This CDR3 region has 15 residues. This chain uses TRBV5-6 with TRBJ2-7; the D gene is possibly TRBD2 (6 bases). The material sequenced was naive CD8+ T cells sorted from blood. The source of this sequence is a woman aged 25-40 years in good health. CDR3: CASSLDGGNYYEQYF. The CDR3 nucleotides read TGTGCCAGCAGCTTGGATGGCGGGAACTACTACGAGCAGTACTTC. Filled out from reference TRBV5-6 and TRBJ2-7, the complete variable domain reads DAGVTQSPTHLIKTRGQQVTLRCSPKSGHDTVSWYQQALGQGPQFIFQYYEEEERQRGNFPDRFSGHQFPNYSSELNVNALLLGDSALYLCASSLDGGNYYEQYFGPGTRLTVT.